What follows is one T cell receptor beta chain and its context. Profiled with immunoSEQ multiplex PCR; TCRdb holds only in-frame clones, not every one. The sample has about 59,000 clones, roughly 90% seen once. Trimming at V came to 4 bases and at J to 8 bases, leaving 14 bases not matched to a gene. The CDR3 has 17 amino acids. Germline V gene data show CDR1 as SGHNT and CDR2 as YYREEE (reference sequence). These data belong to a study of T cell changes during pregnancy in multiple sclerosis. This TCR was sampled from a female donor in good health, enrolled as a control in a pregnancy study. The chain recombines TRBV5-4 with TRBJ2-1, with 11 bases that match TRBD1. The sample here was peripheral blood, taken in the second trimester of pregnancy. CDR3 in DNA: TGTGCCAGCAGCCCAGGGACAGGGGGTGCCAGTTCCTATGAGCAGTTCTTC. The encoded protein is CASSPGTGGASSYEQFF.